This TCR beta chain was sequenced for a study of T cell repertoires in cytomegalovirus infection. Background on the study: Signatures in public TCR beta sequences pointed to both CMV infection and matching HLA type. Study conclusions and caveats: HLA-C-restricted CMV-specific TCR beta clonotypes prevailed in the ex vivo response. Of the TCR beta families, the public ones yielded a cumulative frequency that identified carriers of CMV plus the relevant HLA.

This clonotype was counted between two and nine times. Its antigen is unidentified. One entry per CDR3 protein results from TCRdb running MiXCR on the reads. The sample lists around 180,000 distinct CDR3 sequences, roughly 20% occurring once. The germline V and J ends were trimmed by 4 bases and 1 base, with 17 bases remaining between them. From germline, CDR1 is SGHNT and CDR2 YYREEE (reference sequence). The CDR3 has 17 residues. This receptor was taken from a human donor in good health (CMV status not recorded). Some clones in this sample may be carry-over from other donors' samples. The sequenced sample was PBMCs. The V gene is TRBV5-4, the J gene TRBJ2-2, with D perhaps matching TRBD1 or TRBD2 (5 bases each). CDR3 bases: TGTGCCAGCAGCACCGATAGGGGACGGGTGAACACCGGGGAGCTGTTTTTT. Translated: CASSTDRGRVNTGELFF.